The 19 T cell receptor beta chains below come from one sample, sequenced in a study of blood T cell repertoires in COVID-19. Clones were sequenced by immunoSEQ multiplex PCR, and TCRdb holds only the in-frame ones, with some missing. The table shows about 20,000 clones, with more than 85% occurring only once. Material for sequencing was peripheral blood. The receptors derive from a human donor in a cohort sampled during active COVID-19.

The chain has TRBV19 and TRBJ2-3; D uncertain. From germline, CDR1 is LNHDA and CDR2 SQIVND (reference sequence). V lost 0 bases, J lost 2 bases, and 6 bases lay in between. The length of the CDR3 is 14 residues. The CDR3 sequence is CASSIDRTTDTQYF. CDR3 nucleotide sequence: TGTGCCAGTAGTATAGACAGAACCACAGATACGCAGTATTTT.

This rearrangement joins TRBV9 to TRBJ2-2, with D perhaps TRBD1 (6 bases). The CDR3 has 16 residues. Germline CDR1 SGDLS, CDR2 YYNGEE. Between the trimmed V and J ends, which lost 0 bases and 6 bases, there was a span of 15 bases. Here the CDR3 DNA reads TGTGCCAGCAGCGTAGAAAGCAGGGGATGGGCCGGGGAGCTGTTTTTT. Protein product: CASSVESRGWAGELFF.

The chain is built from TRBV29-1 and TRBJ1-2; TRBD1 aligns across 9 bases. Trimming cost V 1 base and J 4 bases; bases outside gene matches: 4. Germline V gene sequence: CDR1 SQVTM, CDR2 ANQGSEA. This CDR3 has 14 amino acids. Here the CDR3 DNA reads TGCAGCGTTGAAGGAACAGGGGGCGGCTATGGCTACACCTTC. Encoded protein: CSVEGTGGGYGYTF.

This clone is labeled medium-sized. V and J are TRBV6-5 and TRBJ1-1; D is unclear. This CDR3 comprises 14 residues. Per the germline V gene, CDR1 is MNHEY and CDR2 is SVGAGI. V shed 5 bases and J shed 4 bases, with 14 bases lying between them. CDR3 coding DNA: TGTGCCAGCAGTCCCCGTACGGAGGGCACTGAAGCTTTCTTT. Encoded protein: CASSPRTEGTEAFF.

The chain has TRBV5-1 and TRBJ1-2; 8 bases are a match to TRBD1. This CDR3 spans 14 amino acids. Germline lookup yields CDR1 SGHRS and CDR2 YFSETQ. The J segment lost 4 bases and the V segment lost 4 bases, leaving 6 bases of the junction unmatched. CDR3 residues: CASSQGAFGYGYTF. CDR3 bases: TGCGCCAGCAGCCAGGGGGCTTTCGGCTATGGCTACACCTTC.

The V gene is TRBV7-9, the J gene TRBJ1-1; unclear D gene. The V and J ends lost 1 base and 0 bases respectively, with 6 bases between them. Germline V gene sequence: CDR1 SEHNR, CDR2 FQNEAQ (reference sequence). This CDR3 has 14 residues. The CDR3 DNA reads TGTGCCAGCAGCTTAGGTCCAATGAACACTGAAGCTTTCTTT. It encodes CASSLGPMNTEAFF.

This clone was seen just once. This chain joins TRBV30 and TRBJ2-1; D possibly corresponds to TRBD2 (6 bases). The V end lost 4 bases, the J end lost 10 bases, and 20 bases lay between the germline ends. Looked up from germline, CDR1 is GTSNPN and CDR2 is SVGIG (reference sequence). This CDR3 has 14 amino acids. The CDR3 coding sequence is TGTGCCTGGATGGTAAGGGGAGGACCTACCGAGCAGTTCTTC. This encodes CAWMVRGGPTEQFF.

The gene calls are TRBV28 and TRBJ1-6; D is perhaps TRBD1 (6 bases). V lost 6 bases to trimming and J lost 5 bases, with 11 bases between them. Germline assignment: CDR1 MDHEN and CDR2 SYDVKM. This CDR3 spans 14 amino acids. CDR3 DNA sequence: TGTGCCAGCAGGCCGGGACACCATAATTCACCCCTCCACTTT. This codes for CASRPGHHNSPLHF.

The chain joins TRBV7-9 to TRBJ2-3; 10 bases agree with TRBD2. The germline V gene encodes CDR1 SEHNR and CDR2 FQNEAQ (reference sequence). This CDR3 contains 15 residues. Trimming at V came to 5 bases and at J to 5 bases, leaving 7 bases not matched to a gene. The CDR3 protein is CASSNIAGGQDTQYF. DNA for the CDR3: TGTGCCAGCAGCAACATAGCGGGAGGACAAGATACGCAGTATTTT.

This clone was detected once. The chain employs TRBV4-1 and TRBJ2-5, with D possibly being TRBD2 (6 bases). The length of the CDR3 is 15 residues. The V end lost 1 base, the J end lost 2 bases, and 11 bases lay between the germline ends. Germline-derived CDR1 and CDR2 are MGHRA and YSYEKL. CDR3 nucleotide sequence: TGCGCCAGCAGCCAAGGGGGAGGAGTTCAAGAGACCCAGTACTTC. Amino acids: CASSQGGGVQETQYF.

This chain joins TRBV27 and TRBJ1-6; 8 nucleotides align to TRBD1. Looked up from germline, CDR1 is MNHEY and CDR2 is SMNVEV (reference sequence). CDR3 length: 16 amino acids. J was trimmed by 7 bases and V by 0 bases; bases with no gene match: 5. CDR3 region: CASSLSWDRSNSPLHF. CDR3 DNA: TGTGCCAGCAGTTTATCTTGGGACAGGAGCAATTCACCCCTCCACTTT.

This chain joins TRBV7-2 and TRBJ1-5, with 11 bases that match TRBD1. The V segment lost 5 bases and the J segment 7 bases; nucleotides outside the gene matches: 10. Germline V lookup: CDR1 SGHTA, CDR2 FQGNSA. The CDR3 runs to 16 residues. CDR3: CASSPKGQGAGQPQHF. Written as DNA, the CDR3 is TGTGCCAGCAGCCCAAAAGGACAGGGGGCCGGACAGCCCCAGCATTTT.

This clone has only a few counts. In nucleotides, the CDR3 is TGTGCCAGCCCGGGAGGGGAAAAGGGGAGTGGAACGAACACTGAAGCTTTCTTT. Its protein product is CASPGGEKGSGTNTEAFF. The V and J genes are TRBV27 and TRBJ1-1; TRBD1 might be the D (5 bases). This CDR3 comprises 18 residues. V was cut by 8 bases and J by 1 base, with 26 bases left in between. Germline assignment: CDR1 MNHEY and CDR2 SMNVEV (reference sequence).

In its sample, this clone was seen once. The chain links TRBV6-6 to TRBJ2-1, with 12 bases aligning to TRBD1. The CDR3 covers 16 residues. V lost 6 bases and J lost 7; bases outside the gene matches: 10. The germline V gene encodes CDR1 MNHNY and CDR2 SVGAGI (reference sequence). This CDR3 reads CASRQIGDRGLNEQFF. The CDR3 DNA reads as TGTGCCAGCAGACAAATCGGGGACAGGGGGCTTAATGAGCAGTTCTTC.

The chain uses TRBV5-1 and TRBJ1-1; the match to TRBD1 covers 7 bases. Germline-derived CDR1 and CDR2 are SGHRS and YFSETQ. V dropped 4 bases and J dropped 5; count of bases not matched to a gene: 8. CDR3 size: 14 residues. The CDR3 DNA is TGCGCCAGCAGCACAGGACAGGAGGGGACTGAAGCTTTCTTT. The encoded protein is CASSTGQEGTEAFF.

This sequence joins TRBV11-2 and TRBJ2-2, with a tentative D call TRBD2 (6 bases). Trimming cost V 5 bases and J 5 bases, with 15 bases left between them. From germline, CDR1 is SGHAT and CDR2 FQNNGV. CDR3 length equals 15 residues. For the CDR3, the DNA is TGTGCCAGCAGCCGTCGACTAGAATGGACCGGGGAGCTGTTTTTT. This sequence encodes CASSRRLEWTGELFF.

This clone has only one observation. The chain joins TRBV28 to TRBJ1-1; 7 positions match TRBD1. Trimming took 6 bases from V and 0 from J; bases not matched to a gene: 10. Germline V gives CDR1 MDHEN, CDR2 SYDVKM. The CDR3 runs 16 residues. The CDR3 DNA reads TGTGCCAGCAGCTTTGATCCCGGGACAGTGAACACTGAAGCTTTCTTT. Its translation is CASSFDPGTVNTEAFF.

This sequence joins TRBV19 and TRBJ2-5; no clear D. With 7 bases removed from V and 2 bases from J, the gap between germline ends came to 11 bases. Germline assignment: CDR1 LNHDA and CDR2 SQIVND (reference sequence). There are 13 residues in the CDR3. As DNA, the CDR3 is TGTGCCAGTACCCCTTTCGGGCAAGAGACCCAGTACTTC. This codes for CASTPFGQETQYF.

V usage is TRBV28 and J usage is TRBJ1-5; tentative D call: TRBD1 (5 bases). CDR3 length: 15 residues. Germline lookup yields CDR1 MDHEN and CDR2 SYDVKM. V dropped 8 bases and J dropped 6 bases, with 20 bases sitting between them. The CDR3 DNA reads as TGTGCCAGCGGGTCGCTGGGGGGGGGTTTTCAGCCCCAGCATTTT. It is translated as CASGSLGGGFQPQHF.